These 12 T cell receptor beta chains originate from one sample sequenced in a study of cytomegalovirus exposure and HLA in healthy donors. This PCR relied on a set of 60 Vbeta primers and 13 Jbeta primers. Assay used: immunoSEQ multiplex PCR; TCRdb lists only in-frame clones, some missing. The table includes 180,000 or so clones, 82% detected once. Sequenced sample: PBMCs. The receptors were sampled from a man aged 35 to 55 in good health and CMV-seronegative.

The genes are TRBV28 and TRBJ2-1; D is ambiguous. The CDR3 has 12 residues. CDR1 MDHEN and CDR2 SYDVKM come from the germline V gene. V was pared by 2 bases and J by 4 bases, with 3 bases between. In DNA, the CDR3 is TGTGCCAGCAGTTTACCTTACAATGAGCAGTTCTTC. Protein sequence: CASSLPYNEQFF.

This clone was recorded a few times. The chain is built from TRBV28 and TRBJ2-5, with a possible D match to TRBD2 (6 bases). V was clipped by 4 bases and J by 1 base, with 22 bases between them. Germline V gives CDR1 MDHEN, CDR2 SYDVKM. This CDR3 contains 18 residues. The CDR3 DNA sequence: TGTGCCAGCAGTTCCGAGGGGTCATGGGGGGTGTTCCAAGAGACCCAGTACTTC. Translating it yields CASSSEGSWGVFQETQYF.

This chain links TRBV2 with TRBJ2-3; the D gene is possibly TRBD2 (5 bases). There are 14 residues in the CDR3. Looked up from germline, CDR1 is SNHLY and CDR2 is FYNNEI. V was trimmed by 7 bases and J by 6 bases, leaving 17 bases between them. The CDR3: CASIGPSWWDTQYF. The DNA of the CDR3 is TGTGCCAGCATAGGGCCTAGCTGGTGGGATACGCAGTATTTT.

This chain links TRBV7-8 with TRBJ2-7, with unresolved D. V dropped 1 base and J dropped 3 bases, with 4 bases sitting between them. Germline V gives CDR1 SGHVS, CDR2 FQNEAQ. The CDR3 runs 12 residues. The CDR3 loop is CASSLVRYEQYF. The CDR3 DNA is TGTGCCAGCAGCTTAGTTCGCTACGAGCAGTACTTC.

The chain couples TRBV28 to TRBJ2-7, with D perhaps TRBD2 (6 bases). V lost 6 bases, J lost 2 bases, and 17 bases lay in between. Per germline, CDR1 MDHEN and CDR2 SYDVKM. The CDR3 has 15 residues. The CDR3 loop is CASSLRLVSPYEQYF. The CDR3 nucleotides read TGTGCCAGCAGCCTCCGACTAGTAAGTCCCTACGAGCAGTACTTC.

This chain connects TRBV27 to TRBJ2-7, with D possibly TRBD1 on 6 matching bases. The CDR3 is 14 amino acids. V lost 6 bases and J 5 bases, leaving 17 bases between the germline ends. CDR1 is MNHEY, CDR2 SMNVEV, per germline (reference sequence). The CDR3 DNA reads as TGTGCCAGCAGATCCGCATTTCAGGGGCACGAGCAGTACTTC. Protein sequence: CASRSAFQGHEQYF.

V is TRBV5-6 and J is TRBJ1-2; weak D call: TRBD1 (5 bases). The CDR3 loop spans 13 amino acids. Trimming stripped 2 bases from V and 8 bases from J, with 13 bases between. In germline, CDR1 is SGHDT, CDR2 YYEEEE. As DNA, the CDR3 is TGTGCCAGCAGCTTCTCGGACATTGGAGGCTACACCTTC. This encodes CASSFSDIGGYTF.

J is TRBJ2-5 and V is TRBV28; weak D call: TRBD2 (6 bases). The length of the CDR3 is 14 residues. The ends were cut back, 4 bases at V and 5 bases at J, with 14 bases in the middle. CDR1 is MDHEN and CDR2 is SYDVKM in the germline V gene. This CDR3 reads CASSSPGLGETQYF. CDR3 nucleotides: TGTGCCAGCAGTTCTCCGGGACTCGGGGAGACCCAGTACTTC.

The chain employs TRBV18 and TRBJ1-2, with 9 bases matching TRBD1. This CDR3 region has 17 residues. The germline V gene encodes CDR1 KGHSH and CDR2 LQKENI. V shed 3 bases and J 2 bases; nucleotides not matched to a gene: 10. CDR3 DNA: TGTGCCAGCTCACCTACGGTCCCGGGACAGGGAAACTATGGCTACACCTTC. It encodes CASSPTVPGQGNYGYTF.

The V and J genes are TRBV19 and TRBJ2-3, with 13 bases aligning to TRBD2. The CDR3 runs to 15 residues. Germline CDR1 and CDR2: LNHDA and SQIVND (reference sequence). Trimming at V came to 5 bases and at J to 4 bases, leaving 3 bases not matched to a gene. CDR3 in DNA: TGTGCCAGTAGTGTAACTAGCGGGAGGGCAGATACGCAGTATTTT. It specifies CASSVTSGRADTQYF.

The genes are TRBV2 and TRBJ2-2; maybe TRBD2 (5 bases). The CDR3 runs to 13 residues. Germline V gene lookup returns CDR1 SNHLY and CDR2 FYNNEI. The ends were cut back, 11 bases at V and 3 bases at J, with 13 bases in the middle. The CDR3 loop reads CAGRGDYTGELFF. The CDR3 DNA follows: TGTGCCGGCCGGGGAGATTACACCGGGGAGCTGTTTTTT.

The chain has TRBV29-1 and TRBJ2-6, with no clear D. V was trimmed by 3 bases and J by 2 bases, leaving 5 bases between them. From germline, CDR1 is SQVTM and CDR2 ANQGSEA. The CDR3 is 13 residues long. The CDR3 here is CSVDGAGANVLTF. The CDR3, as DNA: TGCAGCGTTGACGGAGCTGGGGCCAACGTCCTGACTTTC.